The 17 T cell receptor beta chains in this list originate from one sample, sequenced in a study of T cell changes during pregnancy in multiple sclerosis. Using immunoSEQ multiplex PCR, the repertoire was profiled, and TCRdb retains in-frame clones only, with some absent. The sample records roughly 48,000 clones, approximately 92% being singletons. The source material was CD4+ T cells from peripheral blood mononuclear cells, sampled in the second trimester of pregnancy. These receptor sequences come from a female donor in good health, enrolled as a control in a pregnancy study.

Regarding this clone: The junction differs from germline at one of its ends, possibly a read error. The chain has TRBV10-3 and TRBJ2-2, with 16 bases matching TRBD2. Germline CDR1 and CDR2: ENHRY and SYGVKD. The CDR3 extends over 18 amino acids. CDR3 amino acids: CAINPGLAGGPKTGELFF. In DNA form, the CDR3 reads TGTGCCATCAATCCGGGACTAGCGGGAGGGCCGAAGACCGGGGAGCTGTTTTTT.

The chain is built from TRBV15 and TRBJ1-5; tentatively, D is TRBD1 (5 bases). Germline CDR1 and CDR2: LNHNV and YYDKDF (reference sequence). The V end lost 3 bases, the J end lost 3 bases, and 12 bases lay between the germline ends. CDR3 size: 15 residues. The CDR3 spells CATSSLQAINQPQHF. The CDR3 DNA reads as TGTGCCACCAGCAGCTTACAGGCTATCAATCAGCCCCAGCATTTT.

This clone was observed a single time. The J gene is TRBJ2-7, the V gene TRBV6-1, with TRBD2 matching 7 bases. Germline lookup yields CDR1 MNHNS and CDR2 SASEGT. V lost 6 bases to trimming and J lost 4 bases; unmatched junction nucleotides: 6. The CDR3 runs 13 residues. CDR3 sequence: CASRRDGGYEQYF. The CDR3 DNA is TGTGCCAGCAGGAGGGACGGGGGGTACGAGCAGTACTTC.

The V and J genes are TRBV28 and TRBJ1-3, with 9 bases matching TRBD1. The trim removed 8 bases at V and 10 bases at J, leaving 9 bases unmatched. From germline, CDR1 is MDHEN and CDR2 SYDVKM. The CDR3 spans 13 residues. In DNA, the CDR3 is TGTGCCAGCTCTGGCGGGACAGGGTATACCATATATTTT. It encodes CASSGGTGYTIYF.

The rearrangement joins TRBV9 to TRBJ2-1, with D hard to call. The ends were cut back, 0 bases at V and 8 bases at J, with 9 bases in the middle. The CDR3 covers 13 residues. The germline CDR1 and CDR2 sequences are SGDLS and YYNGEE. For the CDR3, the DNA is TGTGCCAGCAGCGTAGGCGTACGCGATGAGCAGTTCTTC. This translates into CASSVGVRDEQFF. Together with reference TRBV9 and TRBJ2-1, the CDR3 gives the full variable domain: DSGVTQTPKHLITATGQRVTLRCSPRSGDLSVYWYQQSLDQGLQFLIQYYNGEERAKGNILERFSAQQFPDLHSELNLSSLELGDSALYFCASSVGVRDEQFFGPGTRLTVL.

The V and J genes are TRBV6-5 and TRBJ2-3, with 7 bases identical to TRBD2. J gave up 5 bases and V 4 bases, and 3 bases lay outside the gene matches. Germline lookup yields CDR1 MNHEY and CDR2 SVGAGI. The CDR3 spans 13 residues. CDR3 loop: CASSSAGKDTQYF. The CDR3 DNA reads as TGTGCCAGCAGTTCAGCGGGAAAAGATACGCAGTATTTT.

The V gene is TRBV15, the J gene TRBJ2-7; 7 bases match TRBD1. CDR1 LNHNV and CDR2 YYDKDF come from the germline V gene (reference sequence). This CDR3 has 14 residues. The V segment lost 3 bases and the J segment 6 bases; nucleotides outside the gene matches: 8. The CDR3 region has the DNA TGTGCCACCAGCAGGGAAACAGGGGTGGGCGAGCAGTACTTC. Its translation is CATSRETGVGEQYF.

V is TRBV6-1 and J is TRBJ2-5; 8 bases map to TRBD1. From germline, CDR1 is MNHNS and CDR2 SASEGT. Trimming removed 7 bases from V and 4 bases from J; junction bases left unmatched: 8. This CDR3 contains 14 residues. The chain's CDR3 is CASNRQGSGETQYF. The CDR3 bases are TGTGCCAGCAATAGACAGGGGTCGGGAGAGACCCAGTACTTC.

The chain couples TRBV2 to TRBJ1-5; no clear D. The germline V and J ends were trimmed by 4 bases and 3 bases, with 16 bases remaining between them. The V gene's germline CDR1 is SNHLY and CDR2 FYNNEI. CDR3 size: 16 residues. DNA of the CDR3: TGTGCCAGCAGTGCCCTCCTGGGAGCTTTCAATCAGCCCCAGCATTTT. This encodes CASSALLGAFNQPQHF.

V usage is TRBV5-1 and J usage is TRBJ2-5, with 12 bases aligning to TRBD1. TRBJ2-7 explains the end of the DNA better; the J call may be wrong. The length of the CDR3 is 15 residues. The germline gives CDR1 SGHRS, CDR2 YFSETQ. CDR3: CASSLRDRGLDEQYF. CDR3 sequence (DNA): TGCGCCAGCAGCTTGCGGGACAGGGGGCTTGACGAGCAGTACTTC.

V is TRBV15 and J is TRBJ1-5, with 9 nucleotides matching TRBD1. CDR1 is LNHNV, CDR2 YYDKDF, per germline (reference sequence). The CDR3 extends over 16 amino acids. With 4 bases clipped from V and 6 bases from J, the junction kept 10 bases outside the gene matches. CDR3 bases: TGTGCCACCAGCAAAAGTACAGGGGGCTGGGGTCAGCCCCAGCATTTT. This gives the protein CATSKSTGGWGQPQHF.

The rearrangement uses TRBV5-1 and TRBJ1-2; possibly TRBD1 for D (5 bases). Trimming left V 6 bases short and J 3 bases short, with 12 bases between. Germline V lookup: CDR1 SGHRS, CDR2 YFSETQ. This CDR3 contains 13 residues. CDR3 region: CASKQWGDYGYTF. The DNA for the CDR3 is TGCGCCAGCAAACAGTGGGGCGACTATGGCTACACCTTC.

The J gene is TRBJ1-5, the V gene TRBV28, with 8 bases fitting TRBD1. There are 15 residues in the CDR3. Germline lookup yields CDR1 MDHEN and CDR2 SYDVKM. The J segment lost 5 bases and the V segment lost 5 bases, leaving 8 bases of the junction unmatched. As DNA, the CDR3 is TGTGCCAGCAGTCATGGACAGGGAATCTATCAGCCCCAGCATTTT. Protein product: CASSHGQGIYQPQHF.

This CDR3 is CASSRLTAGELFF. The CDR3 DNA is TGTGCCAGCAGCCGACTAACGGCCGGGGAGCTGTTTTTT. The V and J genes are TRBV11-1 and TRBJ2-2; D possibly corresponds to TRBD2 (5 bases). Germline V gene sequence: CDR1 SGHAT, CDR2 FQDESV (reference sequence). Trimming shortened V by 5 bases and J by 6 bases, and 10 bases separated the two germline ends. There are 13 residues in the CDR3.

About this clone itself: Other DNA sequences within the sample encode an identical CDR3. V is TRBV27 and J is TRBJ1-2; 9 bases are shared with TRBD1. Germline CDR1 reads MNHEY; CDR2 reads SMNVEV (reference sequence). Trimming at V came to 5 bases and at J to 5 bases, leaving 6 bases not matched to a gene. This CDR3 spans 14 amino acids. This CDR3 is CASSPVDRGYGYTF. DNA of the CDR3: TGTGCCAGCAGTCCCGTGGACAGGGGTTATGGCTACACCTTC.

This clone was found once. The rearrangement joins TRBV2 to TRBJ2-3; D ambiguous. Germline V gene sequence: CDR1 SNHLY, CDR2 FYNNEI. V dropped 4 bases and J dropped 3 bases, with 8 bases sitting between them. The CDR3 sequence is 13 residues long. The CDR3 nucleotides are TGTGCCAGCAGTGGGAGCGTAACAGATACGCAGTATTTT. This sequence encodes CASSGSVTDTQYF.

This chain connects TRBV7-9 to TRBJ2-3, with a possible D match to TRBD1 (8 bases). Germline values: CDR1 SEHNR, CDR2 FQNEAQ (reference sequence). Trimming pared 5 bases from V and 10 bases from J, leaving 34 bases between. The CDR3 covers 19 residues. The CDR3 nucleotides read TGTGCCAGCAGCCTCGGGGAGGGCGTTGGACAGGGCCCGGTTGAGGCGCAGTATTTT. It translates to CASSLGEGVGQGPVEAQYF. Full variable domain (outside the CDR3, taken from reference TRBV7-9 and TRBJ2-3): DTGVSQNPRHKITKRGQNVTFRCDPISEHNRLYWYRQTLGQGPEFLTYFQNEAQLEKSRLLSDRFSAERPKGSFSTLEIQRTEQGDSAMYLCASSLGEGVGQGPVEAQYFGPGTRLTVL.